The 29 T cell receptor beta chains below were found in one sample sequenced in a study of T cells after yellow fever vaccination. MiXCR, run by TCRdb on the 5' RACE reads, gives a single entry per CDR3 protein. The profile shows approximately 31,000 distinct CDR3 sequences, under 12% of them singletons. The sample here was PBMCs, either bulk or a sorted T-cell subset (CD4+, CD8+, memory, or dextramer-sorted; not recorded which), taken approximately 15 days after the first yellow fever vaccination. These receptors originate from a man between 18 and 29 years old who received the YFV17D yellow fever vaccine.

Many counts were recorded for this clonotype. J is TRBJ2-7 and V is TRBV20-1; 8 bases are a match to TRBD2. Germline loops: CDR1 DFQATT, CDR2 SNEGSKA (reference sequence). J gave up 4 bases and V 5 bases, and 10 bases lay outside the gene matches. This CDR3 contains 14 residues. CDR3 protein: CSARRSGGDYEQYV. Written as DNA, the CDR3 is TGCAGTGCTCGTAGAAGCGGGGGAGATTACGAGCAGTACGTC.

This clonotype was counted many times. V is TRBV3-1 and J is TRBJ1-4, with D possibly being TRBD1 (5 bases). Germline CDR1 and CDR2: LGHDT and YNNKEL (reference sequence). CDR3 size: 14 residues. V was clipped by 6 bases and J by 1 base, with 9 bases between them. The chain's CDR3 is CASSPGRTNEKLFF. The CDR3, as DNA: TGTGCCAGCAGTCCAGGGAGAACTAATGAAAAACTGTTTTTT.

This clonotype has a count of ten or more. V and J are TRBV7-3 and TRBJ2-5; 7 nucleotides line up with TRBD2. CDR1 and CDR2 from the germline V gene are SGHTA and FQGTGA. The CDR3 covers 13 residues. Trimming took 3 bases from V and 4 from J; bases not matched to a gene: 2. CDR3 bases: TGTGCCAGCAGCTTCAGGGAGGGAGAGACCCAGTACTTC. Its protein is CASSFREGETQYF.

The table lists this clonotype with a few counts. This chain joins TRBV30 and TRBJ1-4; D gene uncertain. Trimming removed 3 bases at V and 0 bases at J, with 5 bases between. This CDR3 is built from 13 residues. The germline V gene encodes CDR1 GTSNPN and CDR2 SVGIG (reference sequence). CDR3 amino acids: CAWRGATNEKLFF. In DNA form, the CDR3 reads TGTGCCTGGAGGGGAGCAACTAATGAAAAACTGTTTTTT.

The sample holds many counts of this clonotype. The rearrangement links TRBV5-1 to TRBJ1-1; a possible D gene is TRBD1 (5 bases). Per the germline V gene, CDR1 is SGHRS and CDR2 is YFSETQ. V was cut by 5 bases and J by 0 bases, with 14 bases left in between. This CDR3 spans 15 amino acids. The CDR3 loop reads CASSPWGGVNTEAFF. The DNA for the CDR3 is TGCGCCAGCAGTCCTTGGGGGGGAGTGAACACTGAAGCTTTCTTT.

The V gene is TRBV4-2, the J gene TRBJ1-1; D is perhaps TRBD1 (5 bases). Trimming shortened V by 0 bases and J by 6 bases, and 20 bases separated the two germline ends. The CDR3 contains 17 residues. Germline-derived CDR1 and CDR2 are LGHNA and YNFKEQ. CDR3 region: CASSQDRDLTMRAEAFF. Written as DNA, the CDR3 is TGTGCCAGCAGCCAAGATAGGGACCTCACAATGAGAGCTGAAGCTTTCTTT.

This clonotype was counted many times. The chain recombines TRBV4-1 with TRBJ1-5, with a possible D match to TRBD1 (5 bases). The CDR3 extends over 16 amino acids. CDR1 MGHRA and CDR2 YSYEKL come from the germline V gene. Trimming shortened V by 3 bases and J by 9 bases, and 21 bases separated the two germline ends. The CDR3 loop is CASSQIDMGLAGPQHF. The DNA of the CDR3 is TGCGCCAGCAGCCAGATAGATATGGGGCTGGCGGGGCCCCAGCATTTT.

This clonotype showed up many times. The chain is built from TRBV11-2 and TRBJ1-1, with D unclear. V was shortened by 2 bases and J by 8 bases, with 18 bases between the two germline ends. Germline CDR1 is SGHAT and CDR2 is FQNNGV. This CDR3 comprises 15 residues. The CDR3 bases are TGTGCCAGCAGCTTAATGGCCGAGGGTCTGAAGGAAGCTTTCTTT. Translating gives CASSLMAEGLKEAFF.

This clonotype is labeled medium-sized (0.01 to 0.1%). CDR3 nucleotides: TGTGCCAGCAGCTTACCGACAGGGGGCTATGGCTACACCTTC. Translated, it gives CASSLPTGGYGYTF. The gene calls are TRBV7-2 and TRBJ1-2, with TRBD1 identical over 9 bases. V shed 2 bases, J shed 4 bases, and the junction held 2 bases outside the gene matches. In germline, CDR1 is SGHTA, CDR2 FQGNSA. There are 14 residues in the CDR3.

This clonotype was seen at least ten times. The chain joins TRBV20-1 to TRBJ2-1; 7 bases match TRBD1. J gave up 4 bases and V 1 base, and 7 bases lay outside the gene matches. This CDR3 is built from 15 residues. Looked up from germline, CDR1 is DFQATT and CDR2 is SNEGSKA (reference sequence). This CDR3 is CSARVRQGEYNEQFF. CDR3 bases: TGCAGTGCTAGAGTACGGCAGGGGGAGTACAATGAGCAGTTCTTC.

The V call is TRBV20-1, the J call TRBJ2-5; maybe TRBD2 (5 bases). V dropped 6 bases and J dropped 4 bases, with 18 bases sitting between them. This CDR3 spans 14 amino acids. Germline CDR1 DFQATT, CDR2 SNEGSKA (reference sequence). The CDR3 is CSASSPDFTETQYF. CDR3 bases: TGCAGTGCGTCCTCCCCGGACTTCACAGAGACCCAGTACTTC.

This clonotype was picked up many times. The rearrangement uses TRBV11-2 and TRBJ2-6, with TRBD1 matching over 8 bases. The CDR3 covers 14 residues. From germline, CDR1 is SGHAT and CDR2 FQNNGV. The J segment lost 5 bases and the V segment lost 8 bases, leaving 5 bases of the junction unmatched. The CDR3 DNA reads TGTGCCAGCGCCGGACAGGGACGGGCCAACGTCCTGACTTTC. It encodes CASAGQGRANVLTF. The whole variable domain, filled in from reference TRBV11-2 and TRBJ2-6, reads EAGVAQSPRYKIIEKRQSVAFWCNPISGHATLYWYQQILGQGPKLLIQFQNNGVVDDSQLPKDRFSAERLKGVDSTLKIQPAKLEDSAVYLCASAGQGRANVLTFGAGSRLTVL.

This clonotype was seen repeatedly, ten times or more. The rearrangement joins TRBV24-1 to TRBJ2-1; a weak D match, TRBD2 (6 bases). The CDR3 length is 13 residues. Trimming shortened V by 5 bases and J by 4 bases, and 8 bases separated the two germline ends. The germline V gene encodes CDR1 KGHDR and CDR2 SFDVKD. The CDR3 loop is CATSGGGYNEQFF. The CDR3 bases are TGTGCCACCAGTGGCGGAGGGTACAATGAGCAGTTCTTC.

The chain has TRBV20-1 and TRBJ1-6, with D possibly being TRBD1 (5 bases). This CDR3 is 12 amino acids long. The germline gives CDR1 DFQATT, CDR2 SNEGSKA (reference sequence). Trimming shortened V by 6 bases and J by 9 bases, and 12 bases separated the two germline ends. The CDR3 DNA reads TGCAGTGCCGTAGACAGTGCTTCACCCCTCCACTTT. Translating gives CSAVDSASPLHF.

This clonotype was picked up many times. The rearrangement links TRBV20-1 to TRBJ1-1; D may be TRBD1 (5 bases). This CDR3 contains 15 residues. Germline V gives CDR1 DFQATT, CDR2 SNEGSKA (reference sequence). Between the trimmed V and J ends, which lost 5 bases and 3 bases, there was a span of 19 bases. CDR3 coding DNA: TGCAGTGCTCCCGCGTCCCTCAGGGATCACACTGAAGCTTTCTTT. Translating gives CSAPASLRDHTEAFF.

The J gene is TRBJ1-6, the V gene TRBV19; tentatively, D is TRBD1 (5 bases). The germline V gene encodes CDR1 LNHDA and CDR2 SQIVND (reference sequence). V lost 3 bases and J 7 bases, leaving 10 bases between the germline ends. The CDR3 is made up of 14 amino acids. In DNA form, the CDR3 reads TGTGCCAGTAGTATTCAGGGTCGGAATTCACCCCTCCACTTT. Translating it yields CASSIQGRNSPLHF.

Many counts were recorded for this clonotype. The chain joins TRBV6-5 to TRBJ2-1, with 8 bases that match TRBD2. The germline V gene encodes CDR1 MNHEY and CDR2 SVGAGI. The CDR3 extends over 13 amino acids. The J segment lost 7 bases and the V segment lost 7 bases, leaving 6 bases of the junction unmatched. CDR3 in amino acids: CASKPGGWNEQFF. The CDR3 DNA follows: TGTGCCAGCAAGCCGGGGGGGTGGAATGAGCAGTTCTTC.

Comments on this clonotype: This may be a read error, as it is one base from a much larger clone. The chain links TRBV5-1 to TRBJ2-7; D may be TRBD2 (6 bases). The CDR3 is 16 residues long. Germline CDR1 SGHRS, CDR2 YFSETQ. The V end was cut by 0 bases, the J end by 3 bases, with 16 bases between. CDR3 sequence (DNA): TGCGCCAGCAGCTTGGGCCAGAGTAGCGGCCACTACGAGCAGTACTTC. It specifies CASSLGQSSGHYEQYF.

The V call is TRBV19, the J call TRBJ2-7, with D tentatively TRBD1 (6 bases). The germline V and J ends were trimmed by 4 bases and 3 bases, with 13 bases remaining between them. The germline V gene encodes CDR1 LNHDA and CDR2 SQIVND (reference sequence). The CDR3 is 14 residues long. CDR3 sequence: CASSTPTGNYEQYF. The DNA for the CDR3 is TGTGCCAGTAGTACCCCGACAGGAAACTACGAGCAGTACTTC.

This chain connects TRBV7-9 to TRBJ2-2, with 9 bases identical to TRBD1. This CDR3 region has 17 residues. V shed 0 bases, J shed 9 bases, and the junction held 11 bases outside the gene matches. Germline-derived CDR1 and CDR2 are SEHNR and FQNEAQ (reference sequence). CDR3 sequence reads: CASSLARTGVWAWELFF. CDR3 in DNA: TGTGCCAGCAGCTTAGCGCGGACAGGGGTATGGGCCTGGGAGCTGTTTTTT.

This clonotype was seen many times. The chain links TRBV9 to TRBJ2-3; TRBD1 or TRBD2 may be the D gene (5 bases each). Germline V gives CDR1 SGDLS, CDR2 YYNGEE. Trimming stripped 4 bases from V and 5 bases from J, with 17 bases between. This CDR3 has 15 amino acids. Here the CDR3 reads CASSFFGTDKDTQYF. The CDR3 DNA reads as TGTGCCAGCAGCTTTTTCGGGACCGACAAAGATACGCAGTATTTT. The full variable domain, with the rest looked up from reference TRBV9 and TRBJ2-3, is DSGVTQTPKHLITATGQRVTLRCSPRSGDLSVYWYQQSLDQGLQFLIQYYNGEERAKGNILERFSAQQFPDLHSELNLSSLELGDSALYFCASSFFGTDKDTQYFGPGTRLTVL.

This clonotype was found many times. CDR3 bases: TGTGCCAGCAGCTTATACGACAGGGGAATCCAAGAGACCCAGTACTTC. Translated, it gives CASSLYDRGIQETQYF. The chain uses TRBV7-2 and TRBJ2-5; 8 bases match TRBD1. The CDR3 extends over 16 amino acids. The germline CDR1 and CDR2 sequences are SGHTA and FQGNSA. Trimming took 2 bases from V and 1 from J; bases not matched to a gene: 6.

This clonotype was found a few times. CDR3: CASSPLRDGCSYEQYV. In nucleotides, the CDR3 is TGTGCTAGCAGCCCACTGAGGGACGGTTGCTCCTACGAGCAGTACGTC. The V call is TRBV7-7, the J call TRBJ2-7, with D perhaps being TRBD1 or TRBD2 (5 bases each). Looked up from germline, CDR1 is SSHAT and CDR2 is FNYEAQ (reference sequence). CDR3 size: 16 residues.

In this sample, this clonotype turned up many times. The chain recombines TRBV4-3 with TRBJ1-5; D not certain. Trimming removed 1 base at V and 7 bases at J, with 8 bases between. This CDR3 contains 13 residues. Germline CDR1 LGHNA, CDR2 YSLEER. The CDR3 here is CASSQGENQPQHF. The CDR3 DNA is TGCGCCAGCAGCCAAGGTGAAAACCAGCCCCAGCATTTT.

This clonotype was counted only a few times. The rearrangement joins TRBV19 to TRBJ2-7; TRBD1 might be the D (6 bases). The V end lost 3 bases, the J end lost 4 bases, and 10 bases lay between the germline ends. From germline, CDR1 is LNHDA and CDR2 SQIVND (reference sequence). The CDR3 has 13 residues. CDR3: CASSIGRGYEQYF. For the CDR3, the DNA is TGTGCCAGTAGTATCGGCAGGGGTTACGAGCAGTACTTC. The complete variable domain, with remaining parts taken from reference TRBV19 and TRBJ2-7, reads DGGITQSPKYLFRKEGQNVTLSCEQNLNHDAMYWYRQDPGQGLRLIYYSQIVNDFQKGDIAEGYSVSREKKESFPLTVTSAQKNPTAFYLCASSIGRGYEQYFGPGTRLTVT.

This clonotype occurred many times. The rearrangement links TRBV4-3 to TRBJ2-5; 8 positions match TRBD1. V was pared by 4 bases and J by 5 bases, with 6 bases of the junction left unmatched. In germline, CDR1 is LGHNA, CDR2 YSLEER. The CDR3 is 14 amino acids. CDR3 in DNA: TGCGCCAGCAGCCGAGATGGACAGGGTGAGACCCAGTACTTC. Its protein product is CASSRDGQGETQYF.

This clonotype was seen repeatedly, ten times or more. The gene calls are TRBV5-1 and TRBJ2-5; D is perhaps TRBD2 (6 bases). The germline V gene has CDR1 SGHRS and CDR2 YFSETQ. This CDR3 contains 13 residues. Trimming took off 0 bases at V and 3 bases at J, with 6 bases between the two ends. The CDR3 DNA reads TGCGCCAGCAGCTTGGGCGGGGAAGAGACCCAGTACTTC. Residues: CASSLGGEETQYF.

This clonotype was found many times. CDR3 sequence (DNA): TGTGCCAGCAGATCCACTCCTAGCTCCTACGAGCAGTACGTC. It codes for CASRSTPSSYEQYV. This chain connects TRBV6-5 to TRBJ2-7, with unresolved D. CDR3 length: 14 residues. Trimming took 6 bases from V and 0 from J, leaving 12 bases between them. Per germline, CDR1 MNHEY and CDR2 SVGAGI.

This clonotype was seen at least ten times. The J gene is TRBJ2-2, the V gene TRBV6-5, with D perhaps being TRBD1 or TRBD2 (5 bases each). The CDR3 has 14 residues. Trimming left V 2 bases short and J 3 bases short, with 7 bases between. Germline CDR1 is MNHEY and CDR2 is SVGAGI. The CDR3 region has the DNA TGTGCCAGCAGTTACGGGGGAGACACCGGGGAGCTGTTTTTT. Protein: CASSYGGDTGELFF.